The rows below give T cell receptor beta chains drawn from one sample of a study of blood T cell repertoires in COVID-19. The repertoire was sequenced with immunoSEQ multiplex PCR; TCRdb's copy has only in-frame clones and lacks some. The sample consists of a few hundred thousand clones, around 90% of them appearing once. The specimen sequenced was peripheral blood. All receptors derive from a woman aged 60-70 years with COVID-19, enrolled during active disease. The CDR3 runs from the conserved cysteine through the conserved F or W. D genes are given only for firm matches. The size entry is marked missing in some rows and otherwise reads once, few, many or a size class.

d_gene	j_gene	abundance	v_gene	CDR3aa	CDR3nt
TRBD1	TRBJ1-5	NA	TRBV7-2	CASSYDRASNQPQHF	TGTGCCAGCAGTTACGACAGGGCCAGCAATCAGCCCCAGCATTTT
TRBD1	TRBJ2-5	NA	TRBV10-3	CAISRHRDRSEFAGETQYF	TGTGCCATCAGTAGACACCGGGACAGGTCTGAGTTTGCCGGAGAGACCCAGTACTTC
TRBD2	TRBJ2-1	NA	TRBV4-3	CASSQQTSGYNEQFF	TGCGCCAGCAGCCAACAGACTAGCGGATACAATGAGCAGTTCTTC
TRBD1	TRBJ1-2	once	TRBV12-3/TRBV12-4	CASSETGNGGYTF	TGTGCCAGCAGTGAGACAGGGAACGGTGGCTACACCTTC
NA	TRBJ1-5	NA	TRBV7-2	CASSLGHGNQPQHF	TGTGCCAGCAGCTTAGGTCATGGCAATCAGCCCCAGCATTTT
TRBD1	TRBJ1-2	few	TRBV7-9	CASSLFSTGANYGYTF	TGTGCCAGCAGCTTATTTTCAACAGGGGCCAACTATGGCTACACCTTC
NA	TRBJ2-7	NA	TRBV7-9	CASSLVSGAYEQYF	TGTGCCAGCAGCTTAGTCTCAGGGGCCTACGAGCAGTACTTC
TRBD1	TRBJ2-5	NA	TRBV6-2/TRBV6-3	CASSRDSIYQETQYF	TGTGCCAGCAGTCGGGACAGTATATACCAAGAGACCCAGTACTTC
NA	TRBJ1-2	NA	TRBV6-2/TRBV6-3	CASSYSPYGYTF	TGTGCCAGCAGTTACTCTCCCTACGGCTACACCTTC
NA	TRBJ2-5	NA	TRBV5-1	CASSLAGTQQETQYF	TGCGCCAGCAGCTTGGCCGGGACTCAGCAAGAGACCCAGTACTTC
TRBD1	TRBJ2-5	NA	TRBV7-9	CASSLGGTGDRETQYF	TGTGCCAGCAGCTTAGGTGGGACAGGGGATCGGGAGACCCAGTACTTC
NA	TRBJ1-5	once	TRBV7-2	CASSLRQGSNQPQHF	TGTGCCAGCAGCCTACGGCAGGGGAGCAATCAGCCCCAGCATTTT
NA	TRBJ2-7	NA	TRBV27	CASSFIANPYEQYF	TGTGCCAGCAGTTTTATAGCGAACCCCTACGAGCAGTACTTC
NA	TRBJ1-1	once	TRBV10-2	CASRTAGHMNTEAFF	TGCGCCAGCAGGACAGCTGGACACATGAACACTGAAGCTTTCTTT
TRBD1	TRBJ1-6	NA	TRBV6-5	CASGETGGNNSPLHF	TGTGCCAGCGGGGAGACAGGGGGTAATAATTCACCCCTCCACTTT
NA	TRBJ1-1	NA	TRBV12-3/TRBV12-4	CASSRYVTEAFF	TGTGCCAGCAGCAGGTATGTCACTGAAGCTTTCTTT
NA	TRBJ1-6	NA	TRBV7-9	CASNGGRVNSPLHF	TGTGCCAGCAACGGGGGGCGGGTCAATTCACCCCTCCACTTT
NA	TRBJ2-5	NA	TRBV9	CASSVEGRRETQYF	TGTGCCAGCAGCGTAGAGGGCCGGAGGGAGACCCAGTACTTC
TRBD1	TRBJ1-4	NA	TRBV7-9	CASSSGDRVIEEKLFF	TGTGCCAGCAGCTCGGGGGACAGGGTAATAGAGGAAAAACTGTTTTTT
TRBD1	TRBJ2-1	NA	TRBV25-1	CASIGQGTYNEQFF	TGTGCCAGCATCGGACAGGGGACCTACAATGAGCAGTTCTTC